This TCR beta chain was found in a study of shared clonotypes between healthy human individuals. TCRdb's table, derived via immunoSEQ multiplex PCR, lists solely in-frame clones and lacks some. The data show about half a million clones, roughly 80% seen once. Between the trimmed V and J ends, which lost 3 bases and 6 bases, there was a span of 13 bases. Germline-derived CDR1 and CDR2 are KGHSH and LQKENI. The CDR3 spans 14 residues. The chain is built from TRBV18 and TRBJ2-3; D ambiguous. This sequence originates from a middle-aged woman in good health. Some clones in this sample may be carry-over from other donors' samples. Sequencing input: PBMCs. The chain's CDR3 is CASSPRYSQDTQYF. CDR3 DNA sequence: TGTGCCAGCTCACCCCGGTACTCTCAGGATACGCAGTATTTT.